Listed below are T cell receptor beta chains from one sample, sequenced in a study of cytomegalovirus exposure and HLA in healthy donors. Sequencing used immunoSEQ multiplex PCR; TCRdb keeps in-frame clones, though not all of them. The sample includes about 160,000 clones, 81% of them seen just once. The sequenced sample was PBMCs. These TCRs come from a woman aged 50 to 60 in good health and CMV-seronegative. The CDR3 runs from the conserved cysteine through the conserved F or W. A D gene is named only where the DNA matches it firmly. Some rows mark clone size as missing; the rest say once, few, many or name a class of expanded clone.

clone_size | j_call | d_call | v_call | cdr3_length | cdr3_aa | cdr3_nt
- | TRBJ1-1 | TRBD1 | TRBV5-6 | 11 | CASSATGGEFF | TGTGCCAGCAGCGCGACAGGGGGAGAGTTCTTT
- | TRBJ2-7 | TRBD1 | TRBV7-9 | 15 | CASRKGQGSSYEQYF | TGTGCCAGCAGAAAAGGACAGGGCAGCTCCTACGAGCAGTACTTC
- | TRBJ1-1 | - | TRBV27 | 13 | CASSFFESTEAFF | TGTGCCAGCAGTTTTTTCGAGTCCACTGAAGCTTTCTTT
- | TRBJ2-6 | TRBD2 | TRBV10-3 | 18 | CAISVMLAGVAGADVLTF | TGTGCCATCAGTGTGATGCTAGCGGGAGTAGCTGGGGCCGACGTCCTGACTTTC
- | TRBJ1-1 | - | TRBV21-1 | 14 | CASNDRAGYTEAFF | TGTGCCAGCAACGACAGGGCAGGGTACACTGAAGCTTTCTTT
- | TRBJ1-2 | - | TRBV6-5 | 14 | CASSPSRNSRGYTF | TGTGCCAGCAGCCCCTCCAGGAACAGTCGAGGCTACACCTTC
- | TRBJ2-5 | TRBD2 | TRBV9 | 15 | CASSVSGGMGETQYF | TGTGCCAGCAGCGTAAGCGGGGGGATGGGGGAGACCCAGTACTTC
once | TRBJ1-2 | - | TRBV7-2 | 14 | CASSPDPVRRGYTF | TGTGCCAGCAGCCCAGACCCAGTAAGGAGGGGCTACACCTTC
- | TRBJ1-6 | TRBD1 | TRBV5-5 | 17 | CASSVPTGGSYNSPLHF | TGTGCCAGCAGCGTACCTACAGGGGGGTCCTATAATTCACCCCTCCACTTT
- | TRBJ2-7 | TRBD1 | TRBV6-6 | 12 | CASSQGAGEQYF | TGTGCCAGCAGTCAGGGGGCTGGCGAGCAGTACTTC
- | TRBJ2-1 | - | TRBV27 | 18 | CASSSSGGFQSSYNEQFF | TGTGCCAGCAGTTCCTCGGGGGGCTTCCAGAGCTCCTACAATGAGCAGTTCTTC
few | TRBJ2-7 | - | TRBV6-1 | 13 | CASSGNRVGEQYF | TGTGCCAGCAGTGGTAACAGGGTCGGGGAGCAGTACTTC
few | TRBJ1-6 | TRBD1 | TRBV2 | 12 | CATTTGRSPLHF | TGTGCCACCACGACAGGGCGTTCACCCCTCCACTTT
- | TRBJ1-1 | - | TRBV23-1 | 16 | CASSRLQGRWNTEAFF | TGCGCCAGCAGTCGTTTGCAGGGGCGCTGGAACACTGAAGCTTTCTTT
- | TRBJ2-2 | - | TRBV2 | 15 | CASSARETNTGELFF | TGTGCCAGCAGTGCGAGGGAAACTAACACCGGGGAGCTGTTTTTT
- | TRBJ2-3 | TRBD2 | TRBV10-3 | 17 | CAISESALAGPTDTQYF | TGTGCCATCAGTGAGTCGGCTTTAGCGGGGCCCACAGATACGCAGTATTTT
once | TRBJ1-5 | TRBD1 | TRBV7-9 | 16 | CASSLGGQGGNQPQHF | TGTGCCAGCAGCTTAGGGGGGCAGGGGGGCAATCAGCCCCAGCATTTT
- | TRBJ2-2 | - | TRBV6-5 | 14 | CASSWDSPTGELFF | TGTGCCAGCAGTTGGGACTCCCCCACCGGGGAGCTGTTTTTT
- | TRBJ2-5 | - | TRBV7-9 | 14 | CASSSGLNQETQYF | TGTGCCAGCAGCTCAGGACTCAACCAAGAGACCCAGTACTTC
- | TRBJ2-5 | TRBD1 | TRBV7-3 | 15 | CASSATGTGAETQYF | TGTGCCAGCAGCGCGACCGGGACAGGAGCAGAGACCCAGTACTTC
- | TRBJ1-1 | TRBD1 | TRBV6-5 | 13 | CASSGTGPFSAFF | TGTGCCAGCAGCGGGACAGGACCTTTCTCAGCTTTCTTT
- | TRBJ2-7 | - | TRBV5-6 | 17 | CATTGGVADARNREQYF | TGTGCCACCACAGGGGGGGTAGCTGATGCTAGGAATCGCGAGCAGTACTTC
- | TRBJ2-1 | TRBD2 | TRBV4-1 | 14 | CASSPGGGGNEQFF | TGCGCCAGCAGCCCTGGGGGGGGTGGCAATGAGCAGTTCTTC
- | TRBJ1-4 | TRBD1 | TRBV7-9 | 15 | CASSLKTGENEKLFF | TGTGCCAGCAGCCTGAAGACAGGGGAGAATGAAAAACTGTTTTTT
- | TRBJ1-2 | TRBD1 | TRBV28 | 12 | CATRTGALGYTF | TGTGCCACCAGAACAGGGGCGCTTGGCTACACCTTC
- | TRBJ1-5 | - | TRBV7-9 | 12 | CASSSGNQPQHF | TGTGCCAGCAGCTCAGGCAATCAGCCCCAGCATTTT
- | TRBJ1-2 | - | TRBV19 | 15 | CASSIDRRGSYGYTF | TGTGCCAGTAGTATAGACAGGCGCGGGTCCTATGGCTACACCTTC
- | TRBJ2-3 | - | TRBV28 | 14 | CASSPGGPVDTQYF | TGTGCCAGCAGTCCAGGAGGGCCAGTAGATACGCAGTATTTT
once | TRBJ1-3 | - | TRBV7-8 | 15 | CASSPRGGLDDTIYF | TGTGCCAGCAGCCCCCGGGGAGGGCTGGACGACACCATATATTTT
- | TRBJ2-2 | - | TRBV30 | 14 | CACSRGEQAGELFF | TGTGCCTGTTCCAGGGGGGAGCAGGCCGGGGAGCTGTTTTTT
- | TRBJ2-3 | TRBD2 | TRBV5-4 | 15 | CASSRSGSEKDTQYF | TGTGCCAGCAGTCGTAGCGGGAGTGAAAAAGATACGCAGTATTTT
- | TRBJ1-1 | - | TRBV7-9 | 12 | CASSLAPVEAFF | TGTGCCAGCAGCTTAGCGCCCGTAGAGGCTTTCTTT
- | TRBJ2-1 | TRBD2 | TRBV5-4 | 16 | CASSLSGGPGGNEQFF | TGTGCCAGCAGCTTATCGGGGGGGCCGGGTGGAAATGAGCAGTTCTTC
- | TRBJ2-6 | - | TRBV30 | 15 | CAWRAGTTGANVLTF | TGTGCCTGGAGAGCGGGTACTACTGGGGCCAACGTCCTGACTTTC
- | TRBJ2-2 | - | TRBV5-1 | 15 | CASSFRGESTGELFF | TGCGCCAGCAGCTTCAGGGGGGAGAGCACCGGGGAGCTGTTTTTT
- | TRBJ2-2 | - | TRBV9 | 16 | CASSVNVGRGTGELFF | TGTGCCAGCAGCGTAAATGTCGGCAGGGGCACCGGGGAGCTGTTTTTT
- | TRBJ2-1 | - | TRBV28 | 15 | CASSPWGTSYNEQFF | TGTGCCAGCAGCCCGTGGGGGACATCCTACAATGAGCAGTTCTTC
- | TRBJ2-1 | - | TRBV27 | 16 | CASSLFLGGGYNEQFF | TGTGCCAGCAGTTTATTTCTGGGAGGTGGATACAATGAGCAGTTCTTC
- | TRBJ1-1 | - | TRBV4-1 | 14 | CASSQVAEDTEAFF | TGCGCCAGCAGCCAAGTCGCGGAAGACACTGAAGCTTTCTTT
- | TRBJ2-2 | TRBD2 | TRBV5-4 | 15 | CASSSLAENTGELFF | TGTGCCAGCAGCTCACTAGCGGAGAACACCGGGGAGCTGTTTTTT
few | TRBJ2-5 | - | TRBV29-1 | 14 | CSVEIGGLQETQYF | TGCAGCGTTGAGATAGGAGGACTCCAAGAGACCCAGTACTTC
- | TRBJ2-1 | - | TRBV5-1 | 12 | CASSLPGLEQFF | TGCGCCAGCAGCTTACCGGGACTTGAGCAGTTCTTC
- | TRBJ2-1 | - | TRBV4-3 | 15 | CASSRERVKNNEQFF | TGCGCCAGCAGCCGTGAGAGGGTCAAGAACAATGAGCAGTTCTTC
- | TRBJ2-7 | - | TRBV28 | 15 | CASSLSWGGPYEQYF | TGTGCCAGCAGTTTATCCTGGGGGGGGCCCTACGAGCAGTACTTC
- | TRBJ2-3 | - | TRBV6-4 | 15 | CASHRRGKLSDTQYF | TGTGCCAGCCACCGACGGGGTAAGCTTTCAGATACGCAGTATTTT
- | TRBJ2-2 | - | TRBV6-1 | 14 | CASSEWRRTGELFF | TGTGCCAGCAGTGAATGGAGGCGGACCGGGGAGCTGTTTTTT
- | TRBJ1-1 | - | TRBV28 | 15 | CASRTPTTSNTEAFF | TGTGCCAGCAGGACACCGACGACGTCGAACACTGAAGCTTTCTTT
- | TRBJ2-3 | - | TRBV2 | 17 | CASSESTVGRGADTQYF | TGTGCCAGCAGTGAAAGTACGGTGGGCAGGGGCGCAGATACGCAGTATTTT
- | TRBJ2-1 | - | TRBV6-5 | 14 | CASNRDPRRGEQFF | TGTGCCAGCAATCGGGACCCCAGGCGGGGTGAGCAGTTCTTC
- | TRBJ1-2 | - | TRBV5-6 | 14 | CASSPGTPQTGYTF | TGTGCCAGCAGCCCCGGGACACCTCAGACTGGCTACACCTTC
- | TRBJ1-2 | - | TRBV28 | 13 | CASRTGAGYGYTF | TGTGCCAGCAGAACAGGCGCAGGGTATGGCTACACCTTC
- | TRBJ2-2 | - | TRBV5-1 | 15 | CASSLTETNTGELFF | TGCGCCAGCAGCTTGACAGAGACGAACACCGGGGAGCTGTTTTTT